The 9 T cell receptor beta chains presented below share a single source sample, sequenced in a study of shared clonotypes between healthy human individuals. TCRdb keeps only in-frame clones here, not all; method: immunoSEQ multiplex PCR. The sample consists of approximately 2.5 million clones, 93% of them appearing once. The sample taken for sequencing was naive CD4+ T cells from PBMCs. Subset specified: CD45RA+ positively selected. The receptors were sampled from a man aged 18 to 30 in good health. Some clones in this sample may be carry-over from other donors' samples.

The CDR3 sequence is CASSPSGGLSYTF. DNA of the CDR3: TGTGCCAGCAGCCCTTCAGGGGGCTTAAGCTACACCTTC. V usage is TRBV5-4 and J usage is TRBJ1-2; the match to TRBD1 covers 8 bases. This CDR3 is built from 13 residues. With V trimmed by 4 bases and J by 9 bases, 8 bases remained unmatched. Germline V gives CDR1 SGHNT, CDR2 YYREEE (reference sequence).

This chain joins TRBV18 and TRBJ2-4; TRBD2 matches 14 bases. With 7 bases clipped from V and 0 bases from J, the junction kept 8 bases outside the gene matches. The CDR3 length is 18 residues. The V gene's germline CDR1 is KGHSH and CDR2 LQKENI. The CDR3 DNA is TGTGCCAGCTATTCCGGGACTAGCGGGAGCCTAGCCAAAAACATTCAGTACTTC. This encodes CASYSGTSGSLAKNIQYF.

The sample holds one count of this clone. The CDR3 DNA follows: TGTGCCAGCAGGAGGACAGGGGGCACCTATGGCTACACCTTC. Translation: CASRRTGGTYGYTF. The V call is TRBV6-5, the J call TRBJ1-2, with 11 positions matching TRBD1. Germline CDR1 is MNHEY and CDR2 is SVGAGI. The CDR3 covers 14 residues. V was clipped by 6 bases and J by 4 bases; unmatched bases: 4.

In regard to this clone: The sample has other DNA sequences that encode this CDR3 too. The rearrangement links TRBV7-9 to TRBJ2-7; unclear D gene. V gave up 0 bases and J gave up 1 base, with 10 bases separating them. Germline CDR1 SEHNR, CDR2 FQNEAQ (reference sequence). The CDR3 runs 15 residues. The DNA for the CDR3 is TGTGCCAGCAGCTTAGCGGGCGGTTCTTCCTACGAGCAGTACTTC. It encodes CASSLAGGSSYEQYF.

This sequence joins TRBV5-1 and TRBJ2-2; D is unclear. Trimming stripped 0 bases from V and 1 base from J, with 10 bases between. Germline V gene sequence: CDR1 SGHRS, CDR2 YFSETQ. The CDR3 sequence is 16 residues long. The CDR3 spells CASSLGVAMNTGELFF. The CDR3 DNA reads as TGCGCCAGCAGCTTGGGTGTCGCTATGAACACCGGGGAGCTGTTTTTT. Based on the CDR3 plus reference TRBV5-1 and TRBJ2-2, the full variable domain is KAGVTQTPRYLIKTRGQQVTLSCSPISGHRSVSWYQQTPGQGLQFLFEYFSETQRNKGNFPGRFSGRQFSNSRSEMNVSTLELGDSALYLCASSLGVAMNTGELFFGEGSRLTVL.

The rearrangement uses TRBV4-3 and TRBJ2-3; 7 nucleotides match TRBD1. Germline V CDR1 and CDR2: LGHNA, YSLEER. The CDR3 consists of 17 residues. Unmatched junction bases numbered 6, after V lost 0 bases and J lost 0 bases. The CDR3 loop reads CASSQDIGQASTDTQYF. CDR3 sequence (DNA): TGCGCCAGCAGCCAAGATATCGGACAGGCTAGCACAGATACGCAGTATTTT.

This clone was seen once. The chain has TRBV29-1 and TRBJ1-1; D is ambiguous. Per the germline V gene, CDR1 is SQVTM and CDR2 is ANQGSEA. The CDR3 contains 11 residues. The CDR3 DNA reads as TGCACCTCCCCGCCCGACTTAGAAGCTTTCTTT. It encodes CTSPPDLEAFF.

The chain links TRBV6-1 to TRBJ2-3; no definite D call. In germline, CDR1 is MNHNS, CDR2 SASEGT. V gave up 1 base and J gave up 8 bases, with 7 bases separating them. This CDR3 comprises 12 residues. Here the CDR3 reads CASSEVASTQYF. The CDR3 DNA reads as TGTGCCAGCAGTGAAGTTGCGAGTACGCAGTATTTT.

This clone was detected once. The chain uses TRBV28 and TRBJ2-3; D not certain. The CDR3 contains 13 residues. CDR1 and CDR2 from the germline V gene are MDHEN and SYDVKM. V was trimmed by 3 bases and J by 1 base, leaving 5 bases between them. The DNA of the CDR3 is TGTGCCAGCAGTTTCGCCCGCACAGATACGCAGTATTTT. Translating it yields CASSFARTDTQYF.